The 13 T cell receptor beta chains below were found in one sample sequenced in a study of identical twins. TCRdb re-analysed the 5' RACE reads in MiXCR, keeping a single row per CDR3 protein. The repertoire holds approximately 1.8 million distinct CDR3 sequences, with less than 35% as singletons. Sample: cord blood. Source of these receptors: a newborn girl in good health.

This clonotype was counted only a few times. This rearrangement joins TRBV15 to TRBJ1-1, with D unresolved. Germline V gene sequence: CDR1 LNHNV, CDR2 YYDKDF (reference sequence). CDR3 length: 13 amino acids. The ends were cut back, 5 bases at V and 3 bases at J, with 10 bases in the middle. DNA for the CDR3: TGTGCCACCAGCCCGAGGCCAGACACTGAAGCTTTCTTT. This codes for CATSPRPDTEAFF.

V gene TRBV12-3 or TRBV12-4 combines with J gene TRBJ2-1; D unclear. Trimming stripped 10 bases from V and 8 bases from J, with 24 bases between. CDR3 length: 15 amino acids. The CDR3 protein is CATDDRWPGWDEQFF. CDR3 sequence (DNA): TGTGCCACCGACGATCGATGGCCAGGCTGGGATGAGCAGTTCTTC.

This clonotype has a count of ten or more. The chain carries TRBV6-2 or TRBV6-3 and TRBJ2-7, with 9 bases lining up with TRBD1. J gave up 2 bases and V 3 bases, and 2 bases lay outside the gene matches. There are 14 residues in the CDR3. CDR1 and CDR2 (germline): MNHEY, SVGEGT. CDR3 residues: CASSYWTGAYEQYF. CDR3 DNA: TGTGCCAGCAGTTATTGGACAGGGGCCTACGAGCAGTACTTC.

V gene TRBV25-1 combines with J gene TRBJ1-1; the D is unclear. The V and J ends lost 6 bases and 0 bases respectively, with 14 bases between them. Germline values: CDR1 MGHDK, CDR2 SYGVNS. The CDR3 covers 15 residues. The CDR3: CASRGNGRMNTEAFF. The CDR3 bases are TGTGCCAGCAGGGGCAACGGACGTATGAACACTGAAGCTTTCTTT.

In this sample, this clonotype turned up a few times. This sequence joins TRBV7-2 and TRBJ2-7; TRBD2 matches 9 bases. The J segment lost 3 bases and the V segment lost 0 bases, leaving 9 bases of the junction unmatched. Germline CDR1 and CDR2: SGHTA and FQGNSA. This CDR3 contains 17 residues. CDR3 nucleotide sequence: TGTGCCAGCAGCTTAGCCCTACGTACGCGGGAGGGCTACGAGCAGTACTTC. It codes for CASSLALRTREGYEQYF.

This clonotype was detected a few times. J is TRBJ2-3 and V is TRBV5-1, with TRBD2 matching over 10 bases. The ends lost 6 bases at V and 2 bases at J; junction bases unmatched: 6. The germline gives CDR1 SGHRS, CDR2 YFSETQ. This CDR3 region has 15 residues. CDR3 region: CASKKRGGLTDTQYF. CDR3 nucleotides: TGCGCCAGCAAAAAGCGGGGGGGCCTCACAGATACGCAGTATTTT.

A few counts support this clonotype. CDR3 DNA: TGTGCCAGCAGCTTAGTTGTTGGACTAGCGGGAGGACTAGACAATGAGCAGTTCTTC. Translation: CASSLVVGLAGGLDNEQFF. The chain joins TRBV7-2 to TRBJ2-1; 14 bases fit TRBD2. J lost 5 bases, V lost 1 base, and 10 bases had no gene match. The CDR3 totals 19 residues. The germline gives CDR1 SGHTA, CDR2 FQGNSA.

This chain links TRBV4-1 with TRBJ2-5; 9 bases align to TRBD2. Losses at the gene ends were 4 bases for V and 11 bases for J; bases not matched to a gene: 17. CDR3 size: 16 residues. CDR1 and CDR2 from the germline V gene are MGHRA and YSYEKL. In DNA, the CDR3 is TGCGCCAGCAGCCCCTCGATCCTAGCGGGAAAGCTTGAGCAGTACTTC. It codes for CASSPSILAGKLEQYF.

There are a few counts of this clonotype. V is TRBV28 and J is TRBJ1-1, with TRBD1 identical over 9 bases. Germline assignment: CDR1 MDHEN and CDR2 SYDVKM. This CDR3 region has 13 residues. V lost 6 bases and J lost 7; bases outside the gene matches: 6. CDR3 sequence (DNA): TGTGCCAGCAGGACAGGGGGGACCGGTGAAGCTTTCTTT. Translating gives CASRTGGTGEAFF.

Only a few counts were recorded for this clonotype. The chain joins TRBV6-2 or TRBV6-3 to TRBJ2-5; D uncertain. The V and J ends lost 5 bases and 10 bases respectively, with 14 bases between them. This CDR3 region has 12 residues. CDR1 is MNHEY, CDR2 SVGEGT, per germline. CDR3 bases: TGTGCCAGCAGTCACAACCTCGGAAACCAGTACTTC. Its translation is CASSHNLGNQYF.

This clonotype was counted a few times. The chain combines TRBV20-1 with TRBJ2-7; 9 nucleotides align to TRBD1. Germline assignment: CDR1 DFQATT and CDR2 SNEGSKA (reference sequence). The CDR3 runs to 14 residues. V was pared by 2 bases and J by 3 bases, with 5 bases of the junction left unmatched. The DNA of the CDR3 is TGCAGTGCTAGATTACAGGGGGCAAACTACGAGCAGTACTTC. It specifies CSARLQGANYEQYF.

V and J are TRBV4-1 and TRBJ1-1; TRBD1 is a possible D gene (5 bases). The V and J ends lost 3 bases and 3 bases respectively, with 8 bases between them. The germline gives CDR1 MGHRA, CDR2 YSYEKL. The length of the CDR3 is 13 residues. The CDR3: CASSHLGDTEAFF. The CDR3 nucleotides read TGCGCCAGCAGCCACCTAGGGGACACTGAAGCTTTCTTT.

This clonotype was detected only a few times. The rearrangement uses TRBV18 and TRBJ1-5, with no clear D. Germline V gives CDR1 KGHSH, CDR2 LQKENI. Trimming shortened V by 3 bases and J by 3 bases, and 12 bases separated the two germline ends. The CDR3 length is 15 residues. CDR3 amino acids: CASSPIRELNQPQHF. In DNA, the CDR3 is TGTGCCAGCTCACCGATCCGGGAGCTCAATCAGCCCCAGCATTTT. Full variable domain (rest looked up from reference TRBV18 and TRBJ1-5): NAGVMQNPRHLVRRRGQEARLRCSPMKGHSHVYWYRQLPEEGLKFMVYLQKENIIDESGMPKERFSAEFPKEGPSILRIQQVVRGDSAAYFCASSPIRELNQPQHFGDGTRLSIL.